This TCR beta chain was captured by sequencing in a study of blood T cell repertoires in COVID-19. Study overall: The samples span acute and convalescent COVID-19 from the United States, Italy and Spain. T cells, B-cell-depleted T cells, or PBMCs provided the cDNA or gDNA that served as material.

Original processing methods: How many nucleated cells were present was estimated from reference gene primer amplification. Some clones are missing from TCRdb's copy, which holds only in-frame ones; the method was immunoSEQ multiplex PCR. V and J calls and clone size are those listed in that table; D and trimming were worked out from the DNA. The repertoire holds 450,000 or so clones, about 91% seen once, with around 0.9% in the top ten. This CDR3 has 11 residues. Trimming took 6 bases from V and 4 from J, leaving 7 bases between them. CDR1 is MNHEY and CDR2 is SVGAGI in the germline V gene. Patients of the Seattle cohort, enrolled during active infection, were followed longitudinally.

The source is a man in his late teens or twenties with COVID-19, enrolled during active disease. The source material was peripheral blood. The rearrangement uses TRBV6-5 and TRBJ2-7, with D unresolved. The CDR3 sequence: CASRREYEQYF. The CDR3 coding sequence is TGTGCCAGCAGACGCGAATACGAGCAGTACTTC.